What follows are 24 T cell receptor beta chains derived from one specimen sequenced in a study of shared T cell receptors in the human thymus. Assay: immunoSEQ multiplex PCR; the TCRdb copy retains only in-frame clones and omits some. The sample holds more than 300,000 clones, about 95% seen once. Sequencing input: thymocytes. Source of these receptors: a human donor.

The chain recombines TRBV30 with TRBJ2-1; D ambiguous. Trimming pared 1 base from V and 0 bases from J, leaving 16 bases between. The CDR3 has 17 amino acids. Per the germline V gene, CDR1 is GTSNPN and CDR2 is SVGIG (reference sequence). CDR3 protein: CAWSAPLTISSYNEQFF. The CDR3 DNA follows: TGTGCCTGGAGTGCCCCCCTTACCATCAGCTCCTACAATGAGCAGTTCTTC.

The rearrangement uses TRBV4-3 and TRBJ2-1; perhaps TRBD1 as D (8 bases). V was cut by 2 bases and J by 4 bases, with 15 bases left in between. This CDR3 has 16 residues. The germline V gene has CDR1 LGHNA and CDR2 YSLEER. In nucleotides, the CDR3 is TGCGCCAGCAGCCAACGGGGGGACAGGAGGTACAATGAGCAGTTCTTC. Translation: CASSQRGDRRYNEQFF.

This rearrangement joins TRBV11-3 to TRBJ2-7; a weak D match, TRBD2 (6 bases). The CDR3 length is 12 residues. The germline V and J ends were trimmed by 5 bases and 10 bases, with 15 bases remaining between them. Germline V gene data show CDR1 as SGHNT and CDR2 as YENEEA. This CDR3 reads CASSPGGADQYF. As DNA, the CDR3 is TGTGCCAGCAGCCCCGGAGGGGCAGACCAGTACTTC.

V gene TRBV10-3 combines with J gene TRBJ2-3; TRBD1 agrees at 9 bases. V was pared by 7 bases and J by 2 bases, with 16 bases of the junction left unmatched. The germline CDR1 and CDR2 sequences are ENHRY and SYGVKD. The CDR3 is 18 amino acids. CDR3 sequence: CAITPGQGIRGTTDTQYF. The CDR3 region has the DNA TGTGCCATCACCCCGGGACAGGGAATCCGTGGCACCACAGATACGCAGTATTTT.

The rearrangement joins TRBV27 to TRBJ2-4; tentatively, D is TRBD1 (5 bases). Trimming cost V 3 bases and J 0 bases, with 12 bases left between them. The length of the CDR3 is 16 residues. The germline V gene has CDR1 MNHEY and CDR2 SMNVEV (reference sequence). This CDR3 is CASSLTEDLAKNIQYF. DNA of the CDR3: TGTGCCAGCAGTTTGACAGAAGACCTAGCCAAAAACATTCAGTACTTC.

The chain recombines TRBV7-2 with TRBJ2-5; no clear D. Per the germline V gene, CDR1 is SGHTA and CDR2 is FQGNSA. Trimming left V 0 bases short and J 0 bases short, with 5 bases between. The CDR3 totals 14 residues. The CDR3 region is CASSLASYQETQYF. In nucleotides, the CDR3 is TGTGCCAGCAGCTTAGCCAGTTACCAAGAGACCCAGTACTTC.

CDR3: CASRRPRDRGSYEQYF. As DNA, the CDR3 is TGTGCCAGCAGAAGACCCCGGGACAGGGGATCCTACGAGCAGTACTTC. The chain recombines TRBV28 with TRBJ2-7, with TRBD1 matching over 10 bases. The CDR3 spans 16 residues. The trim removed 6 bases at V and 1 base at J, leaving 9 bases unmatched. The germline gives CDR1 MDHEN, CDR2 SYDVKM. Supplemented by reference TRBV28 and TRBJ2-7, the full variable domain reads DVKVTQSSRYLVKRTGEKVFLECVQDMDHENMFWYRQDPGLGLRLIYFSYDVKMKEKGDIPEGYSVSREKKERFSLILESASTNQTSMYLCASRRPRDRGSYEQYFGPGTRLTVT.

The chain is built from TRBV7-3 and TRBJ2-3; no reliable D call. In germline, CDR1 is SGHTA, CDR2 FQGTGA. The CDR3 has 14 residues. With 5 bases removed from V and 3 bases from J, the gap between germline ends came to 12 bases. The CDR3, as DNA: TGTGCCAGCAGCCCCGGTCCTCTAACAGATACGCAGTATTTT. Protein product: CASSPGPLTDTQYF.

The CDR3 region is CASSHPSLSGYTF. The CDR3 bases are TGCGCCAGCAGCCATCCAAGCCTTTCTGGCTACACCTTC. The V call is TRBV4-1, the J call TRBJ1-2, with no clear D. This CDR3 is 13 amino acids long. V was cut by 3 bases and J by 7 bases, with 12 bases left in between. CDR1 MGHRA and CDR2 YSYEKL come from the germline V gene.

The CDR3 coding sequence is TGTGCCAGCAGCCCGGACGCAATGGGCACAGATACGCAGTATTTT. Amino acids: CASSPDAMGTDTQYF. The genes are TRBV7-6 and TRBJ2-3; D unresolved. Trimming stripped 5 bases from V and 1 base from J, with 13 bases between. The CDR3 length is 15 residues. Germline CDR1 SGHVS, CDR2 FNYEAQ.

This clone occurred once. The genes are TRBV28 and TRBJ2-5; D is uncertain. Germline V gene sequence: CDR1 MDHEN, CDR2 SYDVKM. The CDR3 length is 13 residues. The V gene lost 3 bases and the J gene lost 2 bases, with 7 bases spanning the gap. The CDR3 sequence is CASSFPGQETQYF. The CDR3 coding sequence is TGTGCCAGCAGTTTTCCAGGACAAGAGACCCAGTACTTC.

This chain uses TRBV5-1 with TRBJ1-5; tentatively, D is TRBD1 (6 bases). The CDR3 sequence is 16 residues long. CDR1 SGHRS and CDR2 YFSETQ come from the germline V gene. The V end lost 0 bases, the J end lost 2 bases, and 12 bases lay between the germline ends. The CDR3 bases are TGCGCCAGCAGCTTGGCCGGGGACACAGGCAATCAGCCCCAGCATTTT. It translates to CASSLAGDTGNQPQHF.

This sequence joins TRBV7-9 and TRBJ1-5; perhaps TRBD1 as D (6 bases). V lost 5 bases to trimming and J lost 7 bases, with 15 bases between them. The CDR3 has 14 residues. CDR1 SEHNR and CDR2 FQNEAQ come from the germline V gene (reference sequence). The CDR3 nucleotides read TGTGCCAGCAGCATGGGGGCGCCCCGGCAGCCCCAGCATTTT. Translated: CASSMGAPRQPQHF.

This clone was picked up one time. V and J are TRBV7-2 and TRBJ2-2, with D unresolved. The germline V gene encodes CDR1 SGHTA and CDR2 FQGNSA. V lost 4 bases and J lost 4, with 7 bases in between. This CDR3 has 13 residues. The CDR3 DNA reads as TGTGCCAGCAGCTCCCTCGGCACCGGGGAGCTGTTTTTT. Translating it yields CASSSLGTGELFF.

Note on this clone: The junction shows a germline mismatch at one end, possibly a read error. The chain combines TRBV7-7 with TRBJ2-5; the D gene is possibly TRBD2 (6 bases). The germline CDR1 and CDR2 sequences are SSHAT and FNYEAQ (reference sequence). The CDR3 sequence is 14 residues long. In nucleotides, the CDR3 is TGTGCTAGCAGCTTCGGGAGTGAGGTTGAGACCCAGTACTTC. Translation: CASSFGSEVETQYF.

CDR3 in amino acids: CASSLRVSGRDNEQYF. In DNA, the CDR3 is TGTGCCAGCAGTTTAAGGGTTAGCGGGAGGGACAACGAGCAGTACTTC. The chain recombines TRBV28 with TRBJ2-7; 11 bases are shared with TRBD2. The ends lost 2 bases at V and 5 bases at J; junction bases unmatched: 8. The germline gives CDR1 MDHEN, CDR2 SYDVKM. CDR3 length: 16 residues.

The CDR3 DNA is TGTGCCAGCAGCGTAGGAAGGACGGGAGGGTTCTACGAGCAGTACTTC. The encoded protein is CASSVGRTGGFYEQYF. This chain uses TRBV9 with TRBJ2-7, with 8 bases fitting TRBD2. This CDR3 spans 16 amino acids. V shed 0 bases and J 3 bases; nucleotides not matched to a gene: 8. Germline assignment: CDR1 SGDLS and CDR2 YYNGEE.

The chain uses TRBV7-9 and TRBJ1-2; D perhaps matches TRBD1 (6 bases). CDR1 and CDR2 from the germline V gene are SEHNR and FQNEAQ (reference sequence). This CDR3 spans 14 amino acids. Trimming pared 5 bases from V and 1 base from J, leaving 11 bases between. Here the CDR3 DNA reads TGTGCCAGCAGCGTTATAGGGGGTAACTATGGCTACACCTTC. Its protein product is CASSVIGGNYGYTF.

With regard to this clone: The junction shows a germline mismatch at one end, possibly a read error. The J gene is TRBJ1-5, the V gene TRBV6-1, with D perhaps TRBD1 (5 bases). CDR1 and CDR2 (germline): MNHNS, SASEGT. The CDR3 loop spans 19 amino acids. The chain's CDR3 is CTSSEVRQGGVNSNQPQHF. The CDR3 DNA follows: TGTACCAGCAGTGAGGTTCGGCAGGGAGGGGTGAATAGCAATCAGCCCCAGCATTTT.

This chain links TRBV7-3 with TRBJ2-1, with 9 bases that match TRBD2. Germline CDR1 SGHTA, CDR2 FQGTGA. J was trimmed by 2 bases and V by 1 base; bases with no gene match: 9. The CDR3 runs to 18 residues. CDR3 residues: CASSLRVRRLAAYNEQFF. CDR3 DNA: TGTGCCAGCAGCTTAAGGGTCCGGCGACTAGCGGCCTACAATGAGCAGTTCTTC.

CDR3 in DNA: TGCGCCAGCAGCCAAGTATACCTTGCCCGGGGTGGCTACACCTTC. Protein product: CASSQVYLARGGYTF. This sequence joins TRBV4-1 and TRBJ1-2, with D uncertain. V lost 1 base and J lost 7, with 16 bases in between. Per germline, CDR1 MGHRA and CDR2 YSYEKL. CDR3 length: 15 residues.

V is TRBV28 and J is TRBJ2-5; TRBD2 is a possible D gene (5 bases). V was trimmed by 8 bases and J by 4 bases, leaving 14 bases between them. This CDR3 region has 13 residues. Germline assignment: CDR1 MDHEN and CDR2 SYDVKM. The CDR3 reads CASATRGLETQYF. The CDR3 nucleotides read TGTGCCAGCGCCACTAGAGGGTTAGAGACCCAGTACTTC.

The chain combines TRBV28 with TRBJ2-7, with 10 bases matching TRBD2. The CDR3 has 17 amino acids. Germline V CDR1 and CDR2: MDHEN, SYDVKM. The junction had 14 bases not matched to a gene; V was cut back by 6 bases and J by 3 bases. The CDR3 is CASSRTIGLADLYEQYF. CDR3 in DNA: TGTGCCAGCAGCAGGACGATAGGACTAGCGGACCTCTACGAGCAGTACTTC. The full variable domain, rest sourced from reference TRBV28 and TRBJ2-7, is DVKVTQSSRYLVKRTGEKVFLECVQDMDHENMFWYRQDPGLGLRLIYFSYDVKMKEKGDIPEGYSVSREKKERFSLILESASTNQTSMYLCASSRTIGLADLYEQYFGPGTRLTVT.

The chain carries TRBV5-4 and TRBJ2-7; 7 bases agree with TRBD2. This CDR3 has 16 residues. Trimming at V came to 2 bases and at J to 5 bases, leaving 13 bases not matched to a gene. The germline CDR1 and CDR2 sequences are SGHNT and YYREEE (reference sequence). DNA for the CDR3: TGTGCCAGCAGCTTTTCTCTGGTGCGGGGGTACCACGAGCAGTACTTC. Translated: CASSFSLVRGYHEQYF.